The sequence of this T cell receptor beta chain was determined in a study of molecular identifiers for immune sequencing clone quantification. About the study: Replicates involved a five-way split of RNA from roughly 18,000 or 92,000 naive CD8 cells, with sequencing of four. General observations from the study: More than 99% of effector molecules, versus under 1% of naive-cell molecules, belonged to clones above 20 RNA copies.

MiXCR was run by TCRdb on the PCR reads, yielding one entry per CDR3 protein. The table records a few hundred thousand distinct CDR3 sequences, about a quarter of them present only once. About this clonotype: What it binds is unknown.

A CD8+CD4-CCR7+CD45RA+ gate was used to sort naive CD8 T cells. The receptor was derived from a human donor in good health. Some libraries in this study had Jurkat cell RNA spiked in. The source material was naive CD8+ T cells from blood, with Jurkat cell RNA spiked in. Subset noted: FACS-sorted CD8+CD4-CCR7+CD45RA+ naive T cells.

For the CDR3, the DNA is TGTGCCAGCAGTTGGCTGGGGGGCGGGATTCGGGATACGCAGTATTTT. Protein product: CASSWLGGGIRDTQYF. The chain uses TRBV6-5 and TRBJ2-3; possibly TRBD1 or TRBD2 for D (6 bases each). Germline lookup yields CDR1 MNHEY and CDR2 SVGAGI. Trimming removed 4 bases from V and 6 bases from J, with 20 bases in between. The CDR3 consists of 16 residues.